Presented here are 9 T cell receptor beta chains from one specimen sequenced in a study of T cell changes during pregnancy in multiple sclerosis. The assay was immunoSEQ multiplex PCR, and TCRdb's table has in-frame clones only and misses some. In the table there are 65,000 to 85,000 clones, roughly 88% of which are singletons. This specimen consisted of peripheral blood, obtained after pregnancy. The receptor source for this set is a female donor in good health, enrolled as a control in a pregnancy study.

The chain is built from TRBV29-1 and TRBJ2-1; 8 bases agree with TRBD2. The CDR3 is made up of 14 amino acids. Germline-derived CDR1 and CDR2 are SQVTM and ANQGSEA. Trimming removed 6 bases from V and 7 bases from J; junction bases left unmatched: 11. CDR3: CSVARGGLENEQFF. In DNA, the CDR3 is TGCAGCGTCGCTCGGGGGGGCCTTGAAAATGAGCAGTTCTTC.

The chain carries TRBV19 and TRBJ1-4; D ambiguous. V gave up 3 bases and J gave up 4 bases, with 12 bases separating them. The CDR3 consists of 15 residues. Germline CDR1 reads LNHDA; CDR2 reads SQIVND (reference sequence). The chain's CDR3 is CASSILRSSNEKLFF. The CDR3, as DNA: TGTGCCAGTAGTATCCTTCGGAGCAGTAATGAAAAACTGTTTTTT.

The genes are TRBV19 and TRBJ2-7; the match to TRBD1 covers 8 bases. The trim removed 3 bases at V and 0 bases at J, leaving 4 bases unmatched. In germline, CDR1 is LNHDA, CDR2 SQIVND (reference sequence). The CDR3 has 15 residues. The CDR3 nucleotides read TGTGCCAGTAGTATCCTAGGACAGGGCTCCTACGAGCAGTACTTC. This encodes CASSILGQGSYEQYF.

J is TRBJ2-1 and V is TRBV2; 9 positions agree with TRBD1. The CDR3 spans 14 residues. Germline loops: CDR1 SNHLY, CDR2 FYNNEI. The J segment lost 8 bases and the V segment lost 5 bases, leaving 7 bases of the junction unmatched. DNA of the CDR3: TGTGCCAGCAGTCCCGGGACAGGGCCCGATGAGCAGTTCTTC. It translates to CASSPGTGPDEQFF.

The chain is built from TRBV2 and TRBJ1-1; D gene ambiguous. The CDR3 is made up of 14 amino acids. The ends were cut back, 4 bases at V and 1 base at J, with 10 bases in the middle. Germline values: CDR1 SNHLY, CDR2 FYNNEI. Here the CDR3 DNA reads TGTGCCAGCAGTGTGTTCGGGAAGAACACTGAAGCTTTCTTT. It specifies CASSVFGKNTEAFF. The variable domain in full, with the rest retrieved from reference TRBV2 and TRBJ1-1, is EPEVTQTPSHQVTQMGQEVILRCVPISNHLYFYWYRQILGQKVEFLVSFYNNEISEKSEIFDDQFSVERPDGSNFTLKIRSTKLEDSAMYFCASSVFGKNTEAFFGQGTRLTVV.

V gene TRBV7-2 combines with J gene TRBJ2-3, with a possible D match to TRBD1 (6 bases). Trimming stripped 7 bases from V and 4 bases from J, with 18 bases between. Germline CDR1 reads SGHTA; CDR2 reads FQGNSA. This CDR3 comprises 15 residues. Here the CDR3 DNA reads TGTGCCAGCACCTCCAGGGGCCAGGGAGCAGATACGCAGTATTTT. This gives the protein CASTSRGQGADTQYF. The full variable domain, in which reference TRBV7-2 and TRBJ2-3 provide the parts outside the CDR3, is GAGVSQSPSNKVTEKGKDVELRCDPISGHTALYWYRQSLGQGLEFLIYFQGNSAPDKSGLPSDRFSAERTGGSVSTLTIQRTQQEDSAVYLCASTSRGQGADTQYFGPGTRLTVL.

This sequence joins TRBV6-5 and TRBJ1-5, with D possibly matching TRBD1 (6 bases). Deletions cut 6 bases from V and 4 bases from J, with 13 bases between. Germline CDR1 and CDR2: MNHEY and SVGAGI. This CDR3 comprises 14 residues. The CDR3 nucleotides read TGTGCCAGCAGCGCCACAGGGTGGAATCAGCCCCAGCATTTT. Translation: CASSATGWNQPQHF.

This sequence joins TRBV5-1 and TRBJ2-3; a weak D match, TRBD2 (6 bases). Trimming cost V 4 bases and J 4 bases, with 19 bases left between them. CDR1 and CDR2 (germline): SGHRS, YFSETQ. CDR3 size: 16 residues. The chain's CDR3 is CASSIYEGGAADTQYF. In DNA form, the CDR3 reads TGCGCCAGCAGCATCTACGAGGGCGGGGCCGCAGATACGCAGTATTTT.

The V gene is TRBV27, the J gene TRBJ1-5; 10 bases match TRBD1. This CDR3 has 15 residues. CDR1 is MNHEY and CDR2 is SMNVEV in the germline V gene (reference sequence). Germline trimming cut 3 bases from V and 7 bases from J; bases unmatched to any gene: 6. Written as DNA, the CDR3 is TGTGCCAGCAGTTTGGGACAGGGGTTTCGGCAGCCCCAGCATTTT. Amino acid sequence: CASSLGQGFRQPQHF.